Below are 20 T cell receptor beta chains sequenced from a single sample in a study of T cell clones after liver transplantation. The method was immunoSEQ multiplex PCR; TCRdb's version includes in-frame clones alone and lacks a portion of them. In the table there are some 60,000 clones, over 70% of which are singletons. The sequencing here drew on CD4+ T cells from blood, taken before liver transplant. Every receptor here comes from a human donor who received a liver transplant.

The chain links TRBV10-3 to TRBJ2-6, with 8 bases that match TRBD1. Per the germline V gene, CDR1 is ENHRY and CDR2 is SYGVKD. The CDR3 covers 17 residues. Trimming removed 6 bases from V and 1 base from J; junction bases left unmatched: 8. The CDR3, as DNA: TGTGCCATCAGCACCGGGACAGGATCTTCTGGGGCCAACGTCCTGACTTTC. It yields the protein CAISTGTGSSGANVLTF.

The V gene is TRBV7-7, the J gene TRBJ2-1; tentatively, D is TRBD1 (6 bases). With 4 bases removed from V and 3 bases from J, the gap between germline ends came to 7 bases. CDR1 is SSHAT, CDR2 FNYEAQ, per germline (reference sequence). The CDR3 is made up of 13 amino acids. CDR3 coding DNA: TGTGCCAGCAGCTCGGACAGCTACAATGAGCAGTTCTTC. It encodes CASSSDSYNEQFF.

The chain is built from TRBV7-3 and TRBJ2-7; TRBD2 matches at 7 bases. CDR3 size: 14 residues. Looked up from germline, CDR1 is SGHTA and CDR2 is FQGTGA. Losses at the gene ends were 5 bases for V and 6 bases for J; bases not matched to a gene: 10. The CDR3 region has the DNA TGTGCCAGCAGCCTGCAGCGGGGCTCGACCGAGCAGTACTTC. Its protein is CASSLQRGSTEQYF. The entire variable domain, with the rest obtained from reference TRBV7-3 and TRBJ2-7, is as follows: GAGVSQTPSNKVTEKGKYVELRCDPISGHTALYWYRQSLGQGPEFLIYFQGTGAADDSGLPNDRFFAVRPEGSVSTLKIQRTERGDSAVYLCASSLQRGSTEQYFGPGTRLTVT.

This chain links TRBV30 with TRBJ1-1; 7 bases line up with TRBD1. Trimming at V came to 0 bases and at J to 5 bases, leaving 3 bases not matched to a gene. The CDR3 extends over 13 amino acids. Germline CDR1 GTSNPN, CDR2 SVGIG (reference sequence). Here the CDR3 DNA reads TGTGCCTGGAGTGTAAACAGGGGAACTGAAGCTTTCTTT. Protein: CAWSVNRGTEAFF.

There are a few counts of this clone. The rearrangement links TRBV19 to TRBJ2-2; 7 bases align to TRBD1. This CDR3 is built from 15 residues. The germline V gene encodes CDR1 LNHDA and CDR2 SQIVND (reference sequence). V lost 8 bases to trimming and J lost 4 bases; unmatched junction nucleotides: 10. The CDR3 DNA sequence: TGTGCCAGTTGCGGACTCGGACAGGTCACCGGGGAGCTGTTTTTT. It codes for CASCGLGQVTGELFF.

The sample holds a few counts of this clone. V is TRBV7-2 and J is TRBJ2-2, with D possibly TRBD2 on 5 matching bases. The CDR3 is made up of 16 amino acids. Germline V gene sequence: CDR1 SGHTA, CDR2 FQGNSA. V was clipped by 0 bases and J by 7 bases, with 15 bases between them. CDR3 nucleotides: TGTGCCAGCAGCTTAGCTAGAGGGTTACGAAGCGGGGAGCTGTTTTTT. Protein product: CASSLARGLRSGELFF. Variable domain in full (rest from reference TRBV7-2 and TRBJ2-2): GAGVSQSPSNKVTEKGKDVELRCDPISGHTALYWYRQSLGQGLEFLIYFQGNSAPDKSGLPSDRFSAERTGGSVSTLTIQRTQQEDSAVYLCASSLARGLRSGELFFGEGSRLTVL.

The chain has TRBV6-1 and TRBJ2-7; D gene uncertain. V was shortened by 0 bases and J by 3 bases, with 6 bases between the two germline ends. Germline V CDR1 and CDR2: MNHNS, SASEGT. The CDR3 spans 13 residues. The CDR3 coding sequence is TGTGCCAGCAGTGAAGCGTCAGTCTACGAGCAGTACTTC. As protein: CASSEASVYEQYF.

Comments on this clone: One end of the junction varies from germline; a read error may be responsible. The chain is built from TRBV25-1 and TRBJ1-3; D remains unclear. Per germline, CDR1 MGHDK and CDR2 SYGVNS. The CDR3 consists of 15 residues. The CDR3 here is CASRESGISGNTIYF. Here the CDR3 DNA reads TGTGCCAGCAGGGAATCGGGAATCTCTGGAAACACCATATATTTT. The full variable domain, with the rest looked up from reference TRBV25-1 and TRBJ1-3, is EADIYQTPRYLVIGTGKKITLECSQTMGHDKMYWYQQDPGMELHLIHYSYGVNSTEKGDLSSESTVSRIRTEHFPLTLESARPSHTSQYLCASRESGISGNTIYFGEGSWLTVV.

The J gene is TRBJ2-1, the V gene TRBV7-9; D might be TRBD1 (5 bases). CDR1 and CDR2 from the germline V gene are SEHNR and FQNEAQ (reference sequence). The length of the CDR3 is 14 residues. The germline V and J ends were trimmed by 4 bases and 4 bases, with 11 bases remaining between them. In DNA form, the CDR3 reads TGTGCCAGCAGCTCCAACAGGAATTACAATGAGCAGTTCTTC. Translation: CASSSNRNYNEQFF.

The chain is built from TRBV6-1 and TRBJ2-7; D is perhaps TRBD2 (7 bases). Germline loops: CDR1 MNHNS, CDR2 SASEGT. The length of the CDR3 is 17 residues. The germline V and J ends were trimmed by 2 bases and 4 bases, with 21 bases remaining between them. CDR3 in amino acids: CASSENWGRVGGYEQYF. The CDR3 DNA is TGTGCCAGCAGTGAAAATTGGGGGAGGGTAGGGGGATACGAGCAGTACTTC.

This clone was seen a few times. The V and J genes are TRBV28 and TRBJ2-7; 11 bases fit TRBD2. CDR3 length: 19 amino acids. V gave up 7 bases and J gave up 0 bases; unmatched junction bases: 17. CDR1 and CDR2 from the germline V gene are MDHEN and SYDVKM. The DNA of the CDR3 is TGTGCCAGCAATCTAAGCCCGGCTAGCGGGGGGTCCACCTCCTACGAGCAGTACTTC. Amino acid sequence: CASNLSPASGGSTSYEQYF.

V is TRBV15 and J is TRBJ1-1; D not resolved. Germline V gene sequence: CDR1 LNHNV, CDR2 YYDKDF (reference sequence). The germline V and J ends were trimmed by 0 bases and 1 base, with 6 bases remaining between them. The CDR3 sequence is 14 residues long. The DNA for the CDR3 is TGTGCCACCAGCAGAGATCAATGGAACACTGAAGCTTTCTTT. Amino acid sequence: CATSRDQWNTEAFF.

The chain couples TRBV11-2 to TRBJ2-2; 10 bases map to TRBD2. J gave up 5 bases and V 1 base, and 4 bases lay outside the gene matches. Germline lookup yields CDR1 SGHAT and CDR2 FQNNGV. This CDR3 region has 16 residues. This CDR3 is CASSLGVAGGTGELFF. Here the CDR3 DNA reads TGTGCCAGCAGCTTAGGAGTAGCGGGGGGTACCGGGGAGCTGTTTTTT. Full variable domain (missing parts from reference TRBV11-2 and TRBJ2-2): EAGVAQSPRYKIIEKRQSVAFWCNPISGHATLYWYQQILGQGPKLLIQFQNNGVVDDSQLPKDRFSAERLKGVDSTLKIQPAKLEDSAVYLCASSLGVAGGTGELFFGEGSRLTVL.

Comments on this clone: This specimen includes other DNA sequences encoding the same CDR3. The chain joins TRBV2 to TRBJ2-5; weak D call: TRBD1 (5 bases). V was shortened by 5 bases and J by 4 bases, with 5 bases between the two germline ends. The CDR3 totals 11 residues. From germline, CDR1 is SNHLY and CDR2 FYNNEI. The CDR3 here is CASSRGETQYF. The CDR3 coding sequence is TGTGCCAGCAGTAGGGGAGAGACCCAGTACTTC.

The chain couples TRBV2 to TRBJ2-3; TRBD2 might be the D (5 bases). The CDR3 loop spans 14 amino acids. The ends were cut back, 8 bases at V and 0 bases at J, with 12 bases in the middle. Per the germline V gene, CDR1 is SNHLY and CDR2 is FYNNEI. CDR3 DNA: TGTGCCAGCGGGGATCGGACTAGCACAGATACGCAGTATTTT. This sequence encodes CASGDRTSTDTQYF.

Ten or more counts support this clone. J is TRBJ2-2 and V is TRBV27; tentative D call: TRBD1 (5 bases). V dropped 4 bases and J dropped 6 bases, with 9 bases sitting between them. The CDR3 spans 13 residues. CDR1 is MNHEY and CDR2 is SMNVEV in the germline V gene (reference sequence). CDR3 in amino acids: CASSSTTAGELFF. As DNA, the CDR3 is TGTGCCAGCAGTTCAACGACAGCCGGGGAGCTGTTTTTT.

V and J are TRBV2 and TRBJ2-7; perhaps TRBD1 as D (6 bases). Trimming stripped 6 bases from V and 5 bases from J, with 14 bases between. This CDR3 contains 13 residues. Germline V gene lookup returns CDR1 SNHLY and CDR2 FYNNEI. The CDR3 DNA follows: TGTGCCAGCAGAGCAGGACAGTTGAACGAGCAGTACTTC. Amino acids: CASRAGQLNEQYF.

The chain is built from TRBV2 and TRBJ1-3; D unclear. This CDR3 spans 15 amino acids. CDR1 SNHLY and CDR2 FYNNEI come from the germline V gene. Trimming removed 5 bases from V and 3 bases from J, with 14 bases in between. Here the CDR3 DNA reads TGTGCCAGCAGTCAAAATCGAGGGCGTGGAAACACCATATATTTT. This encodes CASSQNRGRGNTIYF.

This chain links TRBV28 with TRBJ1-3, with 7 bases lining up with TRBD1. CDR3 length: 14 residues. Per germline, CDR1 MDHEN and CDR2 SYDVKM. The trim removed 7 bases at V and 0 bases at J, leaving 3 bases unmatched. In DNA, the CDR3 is TGTGCCAGCAAAGGACAGGTCTCTGGAAACACCATATATTTT. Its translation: CASKGQVSGNTIYF.

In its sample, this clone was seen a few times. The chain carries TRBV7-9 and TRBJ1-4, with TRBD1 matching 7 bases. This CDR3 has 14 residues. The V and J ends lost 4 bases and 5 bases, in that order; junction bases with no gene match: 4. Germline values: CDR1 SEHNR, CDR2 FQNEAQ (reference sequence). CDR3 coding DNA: TGTGCCAGCAGCTGGGCAGGGGGAAATGAAAAACTGTTTTTT. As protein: CASSWAGGNEKLFF.